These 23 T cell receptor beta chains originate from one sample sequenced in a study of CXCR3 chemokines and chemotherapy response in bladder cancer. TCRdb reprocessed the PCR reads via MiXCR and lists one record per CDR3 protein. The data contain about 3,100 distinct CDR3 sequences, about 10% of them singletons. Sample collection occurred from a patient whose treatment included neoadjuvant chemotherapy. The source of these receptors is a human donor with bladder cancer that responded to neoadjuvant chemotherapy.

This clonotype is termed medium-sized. Here the CDR3 reads CASREIGTAPSYGYTF. The CDR3 region has the DNA TGTGCCAGCAGAGAGATCGGGACAGCCCCGTCCTATGGCTACACCTTC. The chain has TRBV6-2 or TRBV6-3 and TRBJ1-2, with 7 positions matching TRBD1. The CDR3 length is 16 residues. The trim removed 6 bases at V and 4 bases at J, leaving 14 bases unmatched. CDR1 and CDR2 from the germline V gene are MNHEY and SVGEGT.

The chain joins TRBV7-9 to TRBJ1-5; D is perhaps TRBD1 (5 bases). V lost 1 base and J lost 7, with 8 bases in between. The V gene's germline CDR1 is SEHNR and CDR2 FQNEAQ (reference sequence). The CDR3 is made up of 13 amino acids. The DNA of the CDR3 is TGTGCCAGCAGCTTAGGCAGGGAGCAGCCCCAGCATTTT. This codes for CASSLGREQPQHF.

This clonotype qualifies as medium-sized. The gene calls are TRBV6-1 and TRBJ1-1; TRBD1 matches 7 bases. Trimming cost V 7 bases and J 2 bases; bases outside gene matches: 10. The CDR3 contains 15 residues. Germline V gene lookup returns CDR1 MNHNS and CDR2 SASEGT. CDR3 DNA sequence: TGTGCCAGCATCGGGCTTGGGACAGACAACACTGAAGCTTTCTTT. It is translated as CASIGLGTDNTEAFF.

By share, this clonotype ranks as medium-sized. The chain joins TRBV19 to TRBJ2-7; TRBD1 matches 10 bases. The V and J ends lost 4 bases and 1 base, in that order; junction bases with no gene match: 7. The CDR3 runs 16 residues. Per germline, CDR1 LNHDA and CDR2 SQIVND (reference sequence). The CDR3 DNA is TGTGCCAGTAGTAAGACAGGGGGCGTTCGGTCCTACGAGCAGTACTTC. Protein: CASSKTGGVRSYEQYF. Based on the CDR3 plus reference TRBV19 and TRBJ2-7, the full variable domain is DGGITQSPKYLFRKEGQNVTLSCEQNLNHDAMYWYRQDPGQGLRLIYYSQIVNDFQKGDIAEGYSVSREKKESFPLTVTSAQKNPTAFYLCASSKTGGVRSYEQYFGPGTRLTVT.

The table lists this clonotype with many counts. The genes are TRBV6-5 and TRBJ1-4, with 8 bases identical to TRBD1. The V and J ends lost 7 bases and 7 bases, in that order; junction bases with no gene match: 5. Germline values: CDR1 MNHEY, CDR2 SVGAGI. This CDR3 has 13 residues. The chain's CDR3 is CASMDRVTEKLFF. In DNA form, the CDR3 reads TGTGCCAGCATGGACAGGGTGACTGAAAAACTGTTTTTT.

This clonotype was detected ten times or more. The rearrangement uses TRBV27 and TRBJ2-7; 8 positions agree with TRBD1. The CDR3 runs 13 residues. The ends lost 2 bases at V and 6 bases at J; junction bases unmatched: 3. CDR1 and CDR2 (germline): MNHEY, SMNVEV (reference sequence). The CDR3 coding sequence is TGTGCCAGCAGTTTAGGACAGGGAGGCGAGCAGTACTTC. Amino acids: CASSLGQGGEQYF.

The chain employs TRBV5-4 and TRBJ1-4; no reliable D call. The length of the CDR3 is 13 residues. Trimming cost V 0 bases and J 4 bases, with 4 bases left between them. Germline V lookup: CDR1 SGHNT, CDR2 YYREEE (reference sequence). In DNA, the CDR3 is TGTGCCAGCAGCTTGGGACTTAATGAAAAACTGTTTTTT. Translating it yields CASSLGLNEKLFF.

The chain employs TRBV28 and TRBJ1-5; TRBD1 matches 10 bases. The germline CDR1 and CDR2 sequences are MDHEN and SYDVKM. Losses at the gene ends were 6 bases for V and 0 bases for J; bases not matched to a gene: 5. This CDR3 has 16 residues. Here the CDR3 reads CASSQGQGNSNQPQHF. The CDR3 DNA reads TGTGCCAGCAGCCAGGGACAGGGGAATAGCAATCAGCCCCAGCATTTT.

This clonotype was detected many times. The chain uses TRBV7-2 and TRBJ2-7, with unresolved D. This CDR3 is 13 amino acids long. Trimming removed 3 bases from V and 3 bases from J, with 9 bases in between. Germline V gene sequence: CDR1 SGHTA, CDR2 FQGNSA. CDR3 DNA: TGTGCCAGCAGCTTGAGACACCACTACGAGCAGTACTTC. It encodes CASSLRHHYEQYF.

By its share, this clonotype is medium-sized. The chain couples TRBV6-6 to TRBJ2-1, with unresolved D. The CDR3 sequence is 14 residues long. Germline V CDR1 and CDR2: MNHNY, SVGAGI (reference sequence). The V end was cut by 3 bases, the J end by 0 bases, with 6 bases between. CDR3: CASSYSSSYNEQFF. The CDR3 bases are TGTGCCAGCAGTTATTCCAGCTCCTACAATGAGCAGTTCTTC.

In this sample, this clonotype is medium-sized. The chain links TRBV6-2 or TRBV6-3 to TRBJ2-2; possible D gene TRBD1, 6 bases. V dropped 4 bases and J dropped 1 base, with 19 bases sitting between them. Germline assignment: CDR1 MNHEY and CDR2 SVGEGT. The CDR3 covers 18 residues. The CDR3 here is CASSSPKLTGLNTGELFF. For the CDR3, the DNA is TGTGCCAGCAGTTCCCCGAAACTGACAGGCTTGAACACCGGGGAGCTGTTTTTT.

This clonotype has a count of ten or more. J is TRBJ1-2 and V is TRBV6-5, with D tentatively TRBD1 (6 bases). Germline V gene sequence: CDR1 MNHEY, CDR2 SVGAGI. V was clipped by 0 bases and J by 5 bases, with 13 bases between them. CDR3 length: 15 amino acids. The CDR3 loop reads CASSYSGGRGYGYTF. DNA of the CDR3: TGTGCCAGCAGTTACTCGGGGGGGCGAGGTTATGGCTACACCTTC.

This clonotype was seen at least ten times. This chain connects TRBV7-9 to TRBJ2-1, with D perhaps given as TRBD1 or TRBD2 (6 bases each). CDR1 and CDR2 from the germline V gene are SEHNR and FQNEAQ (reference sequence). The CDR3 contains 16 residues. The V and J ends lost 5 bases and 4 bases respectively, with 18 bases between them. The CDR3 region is CASSRMMGGGYNEQFF. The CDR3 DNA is TGTGCCAGCAGCCGAATGATGGGGGGCGGTTACAATGAGCAGTTCTTC.

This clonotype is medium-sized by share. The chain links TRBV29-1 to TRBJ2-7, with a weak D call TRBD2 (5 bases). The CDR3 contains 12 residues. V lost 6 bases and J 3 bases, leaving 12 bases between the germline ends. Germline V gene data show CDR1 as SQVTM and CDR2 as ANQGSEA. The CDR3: CSVGRAGYEQYF. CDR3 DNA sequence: TGCAGCGTAGGGCGGGCCGGCTACGAGCAGTACTTC.

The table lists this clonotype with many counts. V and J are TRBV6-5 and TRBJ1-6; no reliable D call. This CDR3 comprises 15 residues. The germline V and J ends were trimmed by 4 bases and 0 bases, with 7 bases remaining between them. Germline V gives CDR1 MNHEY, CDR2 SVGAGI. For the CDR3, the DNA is TGTGCCAGCAGTTCCCGAAGCTCCTATAATTCACCCCTCCACTTT. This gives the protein CASSSRSSYNSPLHF.

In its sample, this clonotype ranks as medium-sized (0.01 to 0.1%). The CDR3 region is CASSFTPTGLGGYTF. CDR3 in DNA: TGTGCCAGCAGCTTCACCCCGACAGGTCTGGGCGGCTACACCTTC. The chain recombines TRBV7-2 with TRBJ1-2, with D possibly matching TRBD1 (6 bases). The CDR3 length is 15 residues. CDR1 and CDR2 (germline): SGHTA, FQGNSA. Trimming removed 3 bases from V and 8 bases from J, with 19 bases in between. Full variable domain (remainder filled in from reference TRBV7-2 and TRBJ1-2): GAGVSQSPSNKVTEKGKDVELRCDPISGHTALYWYRQSLGQGLEFLIYFQGNSAPDKSGLPSDRFSAERTGGSVSTLTIQRTQQEDSAVYLCASSFTPTGLGGYTFGSGTRLTVV.

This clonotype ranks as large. CDR3 sequence: CASSSGRGRSNTEAFF. The CDR3, as DNA: TGTGCCAGCAGTTCCGGCAGGGGACGGTCGAACACTGAAGCTTTCTTT. V gene TRBV6-5 combines with J gene TRBJ1-1; D possibly corresponds to TRBD1 (6 bases). V gave up 4 bases and J gave up 1 base, with 16 bases separating them. The CDR3 runs to 16 residues. CDR1 and CDR2 from the germline V gene are MNHEY and SVGAGI.

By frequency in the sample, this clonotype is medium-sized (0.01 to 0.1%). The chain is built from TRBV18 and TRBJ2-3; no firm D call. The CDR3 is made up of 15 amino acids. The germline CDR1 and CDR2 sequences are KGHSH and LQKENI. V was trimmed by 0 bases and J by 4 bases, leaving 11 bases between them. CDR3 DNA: TGTGCCAGCTCACCACCTGTGAGGTTCGCAGATACGCAGTATTTT. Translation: CASSPPVRFADTQYF.

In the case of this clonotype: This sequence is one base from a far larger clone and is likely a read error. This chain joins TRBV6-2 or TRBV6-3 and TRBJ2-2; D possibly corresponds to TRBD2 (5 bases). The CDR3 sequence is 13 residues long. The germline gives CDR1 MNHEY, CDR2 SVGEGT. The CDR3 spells CAISGGGTGERFF. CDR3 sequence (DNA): TGTGCCATCAGTGGTGGCGGAACCGGGGAGCGGTTTTTT.

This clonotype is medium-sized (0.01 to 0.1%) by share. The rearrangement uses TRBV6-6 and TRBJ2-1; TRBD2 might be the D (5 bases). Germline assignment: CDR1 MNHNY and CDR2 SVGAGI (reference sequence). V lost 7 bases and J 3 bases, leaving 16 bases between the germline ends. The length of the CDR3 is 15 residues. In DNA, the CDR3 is TGTGCCAGCATAGCGTCTAGCAGTTACTACAATGAGCAGTTCTTC. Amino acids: CASIASSSYYNEQFF.

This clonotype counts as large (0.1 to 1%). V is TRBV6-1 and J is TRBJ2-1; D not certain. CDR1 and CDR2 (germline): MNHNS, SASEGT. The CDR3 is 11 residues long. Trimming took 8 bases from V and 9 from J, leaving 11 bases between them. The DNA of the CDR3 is TGTGCCAGCTTAACCCGGCGTGAGCAGTTCTTC. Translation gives CASLTRREQFF.

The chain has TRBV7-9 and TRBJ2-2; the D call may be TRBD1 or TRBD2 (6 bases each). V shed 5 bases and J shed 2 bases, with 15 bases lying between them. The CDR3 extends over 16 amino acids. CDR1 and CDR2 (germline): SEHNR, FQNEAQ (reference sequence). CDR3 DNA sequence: TGTGCCAGCAGCCCCATCAACGGGGGCAACACCGGGGAGCTGTTTTTT. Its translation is CASSPINGGNTGELFF.

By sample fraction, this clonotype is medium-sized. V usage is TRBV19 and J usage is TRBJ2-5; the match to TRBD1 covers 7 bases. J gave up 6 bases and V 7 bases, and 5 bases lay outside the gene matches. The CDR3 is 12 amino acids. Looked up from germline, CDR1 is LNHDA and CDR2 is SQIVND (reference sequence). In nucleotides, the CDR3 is TGTGCCAGTACTTCACAGGGGCAGACCCAGTACTTC. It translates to CASTSQGQTQYF.